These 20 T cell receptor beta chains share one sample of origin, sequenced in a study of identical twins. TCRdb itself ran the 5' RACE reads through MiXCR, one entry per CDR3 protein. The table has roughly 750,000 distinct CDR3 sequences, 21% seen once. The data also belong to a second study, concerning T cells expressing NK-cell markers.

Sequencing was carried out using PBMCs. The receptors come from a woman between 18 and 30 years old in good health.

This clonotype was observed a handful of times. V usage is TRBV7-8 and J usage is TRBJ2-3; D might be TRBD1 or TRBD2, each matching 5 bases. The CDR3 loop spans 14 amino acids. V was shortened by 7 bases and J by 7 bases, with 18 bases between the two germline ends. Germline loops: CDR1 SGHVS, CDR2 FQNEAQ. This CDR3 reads CASNPGTLGNTQYF. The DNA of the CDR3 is TGTGCCAGCAACCCCGGGACCTTAGGGAATACGCAGTATTTT.

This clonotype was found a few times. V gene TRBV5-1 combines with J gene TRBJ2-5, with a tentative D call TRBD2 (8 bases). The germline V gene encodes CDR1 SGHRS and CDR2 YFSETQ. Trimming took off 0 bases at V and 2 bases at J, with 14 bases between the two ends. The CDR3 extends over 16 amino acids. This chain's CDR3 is CASSLGTSRGQETQYF. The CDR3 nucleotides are TGCGCCAGCAGCTTGGGGACTAGCAGGGGGCAAGAGACCCAGTACTTC.

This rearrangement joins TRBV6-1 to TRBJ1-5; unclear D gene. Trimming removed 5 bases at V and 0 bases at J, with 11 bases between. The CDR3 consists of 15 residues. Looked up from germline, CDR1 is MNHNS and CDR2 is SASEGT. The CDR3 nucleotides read TGTGCCAGCAGTACCTTACGTACTAGCAATCAGCCCCAGCATTTT. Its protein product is CASSTLRTSNQPQHF.

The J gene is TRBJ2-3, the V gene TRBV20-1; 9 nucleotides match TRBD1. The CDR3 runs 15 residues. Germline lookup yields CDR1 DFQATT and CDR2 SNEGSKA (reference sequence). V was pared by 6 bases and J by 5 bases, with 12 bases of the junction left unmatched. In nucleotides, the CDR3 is TGCAGTGCAACACTCTACCGGGACAGGGAAGATACGCAGTATTTT. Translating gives CSATLYRDREDTQYF.

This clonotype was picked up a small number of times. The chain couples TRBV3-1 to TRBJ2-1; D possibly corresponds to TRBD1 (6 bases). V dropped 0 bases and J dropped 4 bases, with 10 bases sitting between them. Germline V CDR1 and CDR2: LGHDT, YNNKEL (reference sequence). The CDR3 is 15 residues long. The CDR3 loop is CASSQEGAAYNEQFF. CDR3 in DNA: TGTGCCAGCAGCCAAGAGGGGGCTGCTTACAATGAGCAGTTCTTC.

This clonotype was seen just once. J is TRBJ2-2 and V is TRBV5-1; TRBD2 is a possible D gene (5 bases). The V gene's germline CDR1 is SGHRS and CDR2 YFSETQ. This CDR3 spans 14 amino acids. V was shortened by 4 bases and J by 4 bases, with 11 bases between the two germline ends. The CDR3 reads CASSPAGATGELFF. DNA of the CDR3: TGCGCCAGCAGCCCCGCGGGTGCCACCGGGGAGCTGTTTTTT.

The CDR3 region has the DNA TGCAGTGCTAGTAGGTTAGGTCATGGCTACACCTTC. The encoded protein is CSASRLGHGYTF. This chain links TRBV20-1 with TRBJ1-2; D not certain. CDR1 and CDR2 from the germline V gene are DFQATT and SNEGSKA (reference sequence). The CDR3 covers 12 residues. The V gene lost 3 bases and the J gene lost 6 bases, with 11 bases spanning the gap.

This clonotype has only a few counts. CDR3 DNA sequence: TGTGCCAGCAGTTGGATTGGGGGTTACGAGCAGTACTTC. Translating it yields CASSWIGGYEQYF. This chain uses TRBV6-2 or TRBV6-3 with TRBJ2-7; D is possibly TRBD1 or TRBD2 (5 bases each). The V end lost 4 bases, the J end lost 4 bases, and 11 bases lay between the germline ends. Germline assignment: CDR1 MNHEY and CDR2 SVGEGT. CDR3 length equals 13 residues.

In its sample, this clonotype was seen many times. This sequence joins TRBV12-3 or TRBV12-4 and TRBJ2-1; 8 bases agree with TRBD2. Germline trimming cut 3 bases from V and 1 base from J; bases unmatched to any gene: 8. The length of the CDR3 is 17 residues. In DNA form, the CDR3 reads TGTGCCAGCAGTTTTCTCCCAAGCGGGAGTTCCTACAATGAGCAGTTCTTC. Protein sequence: CASSFLPSGSSYNEQFF.

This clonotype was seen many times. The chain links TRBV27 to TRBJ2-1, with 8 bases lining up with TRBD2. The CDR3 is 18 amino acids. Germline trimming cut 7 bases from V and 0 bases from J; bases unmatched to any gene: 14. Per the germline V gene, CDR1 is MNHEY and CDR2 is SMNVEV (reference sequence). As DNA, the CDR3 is TGTGCCAGCAAGGTCTGGCGGGGGGACCAGAGCTCCTACAATGAGCAGTTCTTC. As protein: CASKVWRGDQSSYNEQFF.

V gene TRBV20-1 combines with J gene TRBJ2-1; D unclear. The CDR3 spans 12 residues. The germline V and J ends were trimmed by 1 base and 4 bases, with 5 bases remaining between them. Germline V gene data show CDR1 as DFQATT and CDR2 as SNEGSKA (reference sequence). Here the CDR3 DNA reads TGCAGTGCTAGAGTGAATTACAATGAGCAGTTCTTC. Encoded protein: CSARVNYNEQFF.

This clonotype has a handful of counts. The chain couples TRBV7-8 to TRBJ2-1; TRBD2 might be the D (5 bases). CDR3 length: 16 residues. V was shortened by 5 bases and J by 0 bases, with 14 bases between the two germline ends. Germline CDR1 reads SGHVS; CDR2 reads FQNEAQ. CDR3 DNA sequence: TGTGCCAGCAGCCTTGGACTCTTAAGCTCCTACAATGAGCAGTTCTTC. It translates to CASSLGLLSSYNEQFF.

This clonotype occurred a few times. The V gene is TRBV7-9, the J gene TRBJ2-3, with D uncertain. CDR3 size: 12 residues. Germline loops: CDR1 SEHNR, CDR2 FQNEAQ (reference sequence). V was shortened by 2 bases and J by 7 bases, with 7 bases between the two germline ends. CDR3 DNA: TGTGCCAGCAGCTTAAGAGAATATACGCAGTATTTT. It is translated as CASSLREYTQYF.

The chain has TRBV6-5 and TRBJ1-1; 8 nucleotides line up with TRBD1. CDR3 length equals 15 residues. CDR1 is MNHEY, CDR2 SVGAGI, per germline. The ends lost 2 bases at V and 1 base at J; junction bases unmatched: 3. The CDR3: CASSYSDRGNTEAFF. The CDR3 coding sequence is TGTGCCAGCAGTTACAGCGACAGGGGGAACACTGAAGCTTTCTTT.

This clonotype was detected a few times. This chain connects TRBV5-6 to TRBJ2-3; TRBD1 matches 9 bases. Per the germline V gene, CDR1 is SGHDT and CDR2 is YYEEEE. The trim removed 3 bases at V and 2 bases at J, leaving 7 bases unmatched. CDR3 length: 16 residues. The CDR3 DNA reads TGTGCCAGCAGCTCGTCCTGGGACAGGGACACAGATACGCAGTATTTT. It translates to CASSSSWDRDTDTQYF.

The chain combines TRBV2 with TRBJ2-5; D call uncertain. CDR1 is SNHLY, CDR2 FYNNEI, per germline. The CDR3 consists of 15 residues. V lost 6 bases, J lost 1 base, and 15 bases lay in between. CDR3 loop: CASSAEGGVQETQYF. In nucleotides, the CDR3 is TGTGCCAGCAGCGCGGAAGGTGGAGTCCAAGAGACCCAGTACTTC.

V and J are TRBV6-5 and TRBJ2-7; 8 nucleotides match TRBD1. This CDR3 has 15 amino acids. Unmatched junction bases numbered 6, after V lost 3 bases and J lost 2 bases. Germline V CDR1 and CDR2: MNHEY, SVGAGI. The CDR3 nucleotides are TGTGCCAGCAGTTATACAGGGGGAGGACCCTACGAGCAGTACTTC. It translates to CASSYTGGGPYEQYF.

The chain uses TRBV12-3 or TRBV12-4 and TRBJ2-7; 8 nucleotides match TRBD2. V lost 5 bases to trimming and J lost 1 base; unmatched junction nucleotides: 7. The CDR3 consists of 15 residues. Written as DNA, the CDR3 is TGTGCCAGCAGTCCCCAAGCGGGAGTGTCCTACGAGCAGTACTTC. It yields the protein CASSPQAGVSYEQYF.

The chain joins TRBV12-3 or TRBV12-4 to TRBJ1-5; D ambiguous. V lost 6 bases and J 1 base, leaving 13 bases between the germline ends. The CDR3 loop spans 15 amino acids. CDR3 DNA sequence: TGTGCCAGCAGGGGTGGGGTGAGGAGCAATCAGCCCCAGCATTTT. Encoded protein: CASRGGVRSNQPQHF.

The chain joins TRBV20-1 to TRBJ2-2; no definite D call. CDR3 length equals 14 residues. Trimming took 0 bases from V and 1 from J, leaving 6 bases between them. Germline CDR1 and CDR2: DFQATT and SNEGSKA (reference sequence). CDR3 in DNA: TGCAGTGCTAGAGACGGCGGGAACACCGGGGAGCTGTTTTTT. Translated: CSARDGGNTGELFF.